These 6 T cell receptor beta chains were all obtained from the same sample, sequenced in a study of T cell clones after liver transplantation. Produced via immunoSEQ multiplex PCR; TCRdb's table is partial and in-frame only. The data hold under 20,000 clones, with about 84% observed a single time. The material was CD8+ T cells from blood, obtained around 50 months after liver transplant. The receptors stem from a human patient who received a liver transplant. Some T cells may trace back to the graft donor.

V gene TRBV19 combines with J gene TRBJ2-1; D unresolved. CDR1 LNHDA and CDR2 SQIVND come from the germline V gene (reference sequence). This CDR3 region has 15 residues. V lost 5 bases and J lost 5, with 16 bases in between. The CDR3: CASSAQEQSNNEQFF. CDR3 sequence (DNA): TGTGCCAGTAGTGCCCAAGAACAATCTAACAATGAGCAGTTCTTC.

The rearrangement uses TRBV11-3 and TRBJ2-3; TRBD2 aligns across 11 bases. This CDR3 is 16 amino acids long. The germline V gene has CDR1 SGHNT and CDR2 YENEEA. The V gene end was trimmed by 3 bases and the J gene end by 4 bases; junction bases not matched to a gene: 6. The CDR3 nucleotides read TGTGCCAGCAGCTTTAGAGGTAGCGGGGGGGCAGATACGCAGTATTTT. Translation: CASSFRGSGGADTQYF.

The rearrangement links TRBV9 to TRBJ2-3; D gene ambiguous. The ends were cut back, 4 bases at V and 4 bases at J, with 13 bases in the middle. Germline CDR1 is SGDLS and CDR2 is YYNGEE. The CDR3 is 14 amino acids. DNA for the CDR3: TGTGCCAGCAGCATCAGACTGGGCGCAGATACGCAGTATTTT. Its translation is CASSIRLGADTQYF.

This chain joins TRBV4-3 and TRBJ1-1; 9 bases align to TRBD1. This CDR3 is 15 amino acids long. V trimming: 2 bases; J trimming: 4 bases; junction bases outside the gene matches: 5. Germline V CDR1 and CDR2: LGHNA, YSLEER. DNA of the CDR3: TGCGCCAGCAGCCAACGGGGACAGGGCTTCACTGAAGCTTTCTTT. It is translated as CASSQRGQGFTEAFF.

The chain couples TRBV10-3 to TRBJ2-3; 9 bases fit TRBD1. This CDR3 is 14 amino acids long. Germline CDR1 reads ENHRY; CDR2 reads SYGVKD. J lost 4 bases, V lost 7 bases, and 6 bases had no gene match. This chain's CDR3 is CAIMRGQGADTQYF. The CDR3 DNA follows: TGTGCCATCATGAGGGGACAGGGAGCAGATACGCAGTATTTT.

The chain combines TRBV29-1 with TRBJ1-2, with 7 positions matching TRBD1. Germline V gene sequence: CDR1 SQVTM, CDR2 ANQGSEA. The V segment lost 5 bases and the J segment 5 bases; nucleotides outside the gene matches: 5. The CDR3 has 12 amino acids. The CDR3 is CSVTGARYGYTF. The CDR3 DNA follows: TGCAGCGTTACAGGGGCGCGGTATGGCTACACCTTC.